The following is a TCR beta chain sequence with its context. V was clipped by 4 bases and J by 0 bases, with 21 bases between them. Germline V CDR1 and CDR2: SGHTA, FQGTGA. This CDR3 comprises 18 residues. The data are from a study of cytomegalovirus exposure and HLA in healthy donors. The PCR used 60 Vbeta and 13 Jbeta primers. The method was immunoSEQ multiplex PCR; TCRdb's version includes in-frame clones alone and lacks a portion of them. The sample table sets out some 120,000 clones. The sequenced sample was PBMCs. V gene TRBV7-3 combines with J gene TRBJ1-2, with D possibly matching TRBD1 (6 bases). The sequence derives from a woman aged 55-75 years in good health and CMV-seronegative. CDR3 DNA: TGTGCCAGCAGCTCCAAAACCAGCGACAGGACCACTAACTATGGCTACACCTTC. Its translation is CASSSKTSDRTTNYGYTF.